Described below is a single TCR beta chain sequence and its context. From RNA transcripts, TCR beta CDR3 regions were amplified. With the HTBI primer set, the TCR CDR3 went through a first round of RT-PCR. Using its own MiXCR run on the multiplex PCR reads, TCRdb lists one record per CDR3 protein. The sample lists roughly 800,000 distinct CDR3 sequences; 35% to 40% were seen once. The sample belongs to a study of T cells in Graves' hyperthyroidism and ophthalmopathy. For the study at large: Staff took peripheral blood when the initial diagnosis was made, before any treatment began.

The V end lost 0 bases, the J end lost 3 bases, and 12 bases lay between the germline ends. The CDR3 contains 15 residues. CDR1 and CDR2 from the germline V gene are SGHDN and FVKESK. The TCR sequence derives from a man younger than 30 with Graves' hyperthyroidism. Sample: blood. The V and J genes are TRBV14 and TRBJ2-7, with D perhaps TRBD2 (5 bases). This chain's CDR3 is CASSQDSGLSYEQYF. CDR3 sequence (DNA): TGTGCCAGCAGCCAAGATTCGGGGTTAAGCTACGAGCAGTACTTC.